This T cell receptor gamma chain originates from a study of γδ T cells in repeated Plasmodium falciparum infection. Study background: Malian samples came from no-transmission periods or across acute febrile malaria episodes.

This clone has at least ten counts. A read error likely explains this, since a far larger clone differs by one base. This sample includes further DNA sequences coding for the same CDR3. Bulk repertoires came from Vgamma9/Vdelta2+ or Vdelta2-negative gammadelta T cells flow-sorted from PBMC. Germline assignment: CDR1 GITISATS and CDR2 ISYDGTV (reference sequence). The CDR3 spans 17 residues. Each sorted gammadelta sample had TRG and TRD chains sequenced. TCRdb applied CATT to the multiplex PCR reads for clone calling. Here the sample spans about 15,000 gamma-chain clones, 1.6% being singletons. The clonotype was recovered from a pool of human donors (malaria-infected and uninfected, not separated). Sequencing was performed on gamma-delta T cells from blood. The V call is TRGV9, the J call TRGJ1 or TRGJ2. The CDR3 coding sequence is TGTGCTTTGTGGGAGGTGCTTGGGATAGGAAATTATTATAAGAAACTCTTT. Its translation: CALWEVLGIGNYYKKLF.